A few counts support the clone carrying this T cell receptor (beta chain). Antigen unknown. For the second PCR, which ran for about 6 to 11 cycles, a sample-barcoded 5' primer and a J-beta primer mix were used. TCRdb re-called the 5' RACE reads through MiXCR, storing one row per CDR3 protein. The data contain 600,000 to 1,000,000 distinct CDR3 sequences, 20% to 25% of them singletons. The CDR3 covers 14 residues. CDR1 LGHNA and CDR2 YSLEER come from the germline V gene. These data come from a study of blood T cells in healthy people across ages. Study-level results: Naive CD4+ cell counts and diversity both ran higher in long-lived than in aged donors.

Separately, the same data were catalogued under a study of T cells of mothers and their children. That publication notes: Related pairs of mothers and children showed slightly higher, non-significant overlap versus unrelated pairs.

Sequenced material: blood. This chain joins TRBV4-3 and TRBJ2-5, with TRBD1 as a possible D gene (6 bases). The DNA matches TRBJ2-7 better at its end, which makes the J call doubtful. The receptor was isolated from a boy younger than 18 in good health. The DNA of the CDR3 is TGCGCCAGCAGCCAAGGGACAGAGTCCTACGAGCAGTACTTC. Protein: CASSQGTESYEQYF.